This T cell receptor (beta chain) was obtained from a study of early T cells in non-severe SARS-CoV-2 infection. Study in general: Unsorted whole blood bulk RNA was sequenced, with unpaired chains. Overall study findings and caveats: VDJdb matching, biased toward anti-spike CD8 responses, missed private and CD4 specificities.

Each single cDNA molecule received a unique molecular identifier. TCRdb reprocessed the 5' RACE reads via MiXCR and lists one record per CDR3 protein. The sample has approximately 110,000 distinct CDR3 sequences, about 15% seen once; the top ten hold just over 20%. In regard to this clonotype: The antigen is undetermined.

The CDR3 has 15 residues. Germline V gene lookup returns CDR1 MNHEY and CDR2 SVGAGI. Trimming removed 6 bases from V and 2 bases from J; junction bases left unmatched: 7. This chain connects TRBV6-5 to TRBJ2-5; TRBD2 aligns across 9 bases. The TCR was taken from an adult who was a healthcare worker with PCR-confirmed SARS-CoV-2 infection or an uninfected control (not recorded which). Input material: whole blood. CDR3 amino acids: CASSISGGTQETQYF. CDR3 DNA sequence: TGTGCCAGCAGCATAAGCGGGGGGACTCAAGAGACCCAGTACTTC.